This T cell receptor beta chain was obtained from a study of blood T cell repertoires in COVID-19. The recovered donors of Cohort 3 showed two negative PCRs, clearance, or symptom resolution. This clone was seen only once. Produced via immunoSEQ multiplex PCR; TCRdb's table is partial and in-frame only. This sample has 320,000 or so clones, with about 90% found just once. The receptor was isolated from a woman under 40 who had recovered from COVID-19. Sequencing was performed on PBMCs or T cells enriched from blood (not recorded which).

The CDR3 DNA follows: TGTGCCAGCAGCCTAGGTGTTGTGACGGTCGGCTACAATGAGCAGTTCTTC. This translates into CASSLGVVTVGYNEQFF. The rearrangement joins TRBV5-4 to TRBJ2-1; D is undetermined. Trimming took off 4 bases at V and 3 bases at J, with 20 bases between the two ends. Germline assignment: CDR1 SGHNT and CDR2 YYREEE (reference sequence). The CDR3 extends over 17 amino acids.